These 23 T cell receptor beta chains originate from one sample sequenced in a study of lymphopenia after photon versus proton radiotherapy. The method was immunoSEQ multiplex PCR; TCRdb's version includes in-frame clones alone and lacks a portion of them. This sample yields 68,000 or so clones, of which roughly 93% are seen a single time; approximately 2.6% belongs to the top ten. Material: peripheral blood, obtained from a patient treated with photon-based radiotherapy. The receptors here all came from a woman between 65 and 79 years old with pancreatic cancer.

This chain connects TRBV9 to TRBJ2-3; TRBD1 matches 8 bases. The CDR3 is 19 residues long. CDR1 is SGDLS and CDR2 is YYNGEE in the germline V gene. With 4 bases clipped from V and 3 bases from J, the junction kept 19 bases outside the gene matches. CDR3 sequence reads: CASSPQQGATRTRTDTQYF. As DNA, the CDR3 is TGTGCCAGCAGCCCTCAGCAGGGGGCAACTCGTACGCGGACAGATACGCAGTATTTT. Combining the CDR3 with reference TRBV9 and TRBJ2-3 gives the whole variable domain DSGVTQTPKHLITATGQRVTLRCSPRSGDLSVYWYQQSLDQGLQFLIQYYNGEERAKGNILERFSAQQFPDLHSELNLSSLELGDSALYFCASSPQQGATRTRTDTQYFGPGTRLTVL.

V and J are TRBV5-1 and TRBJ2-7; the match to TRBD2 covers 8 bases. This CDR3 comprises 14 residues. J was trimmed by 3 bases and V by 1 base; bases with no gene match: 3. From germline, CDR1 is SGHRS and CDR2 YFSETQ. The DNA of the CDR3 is TGCGCCAGCAGCTTGTTCGCGGGAGGCTACGAGCAGTACTTC. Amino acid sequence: CASSLFAGGYEQYF.

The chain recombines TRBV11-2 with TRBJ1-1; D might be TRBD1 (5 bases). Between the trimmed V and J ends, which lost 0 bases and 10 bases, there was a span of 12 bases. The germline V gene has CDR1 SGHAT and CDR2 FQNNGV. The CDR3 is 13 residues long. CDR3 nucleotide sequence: TGTGCCAGCAGCTTAGATTGGCAGGGTTTAGCTTTCTTT. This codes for CASSLDWQGLAFF.

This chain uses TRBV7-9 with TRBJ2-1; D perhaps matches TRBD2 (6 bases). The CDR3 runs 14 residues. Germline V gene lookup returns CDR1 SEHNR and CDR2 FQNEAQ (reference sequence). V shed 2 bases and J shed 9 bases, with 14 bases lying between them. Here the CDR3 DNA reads TGTGCCAGCAGCTTATCATGGGGGGAACGTGAGCAGTTCTTC. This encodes CASSLSWGEREQFF.

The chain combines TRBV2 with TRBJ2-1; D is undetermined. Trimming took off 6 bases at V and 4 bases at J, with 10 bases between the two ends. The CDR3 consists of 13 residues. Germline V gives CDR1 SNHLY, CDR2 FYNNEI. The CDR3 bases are TGTGCCAGCAGAAGGTTAGGTTACAATGAGCAGTTCTTC. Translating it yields CASRRLGYNEQFF.

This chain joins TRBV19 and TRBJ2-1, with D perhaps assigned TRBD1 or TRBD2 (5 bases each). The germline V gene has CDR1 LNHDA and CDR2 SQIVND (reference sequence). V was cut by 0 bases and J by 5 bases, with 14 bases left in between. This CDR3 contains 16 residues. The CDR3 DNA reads TGTGCCAGTAGTATAGATTGGGGGAGTCCCCACAATGAGCAGTTCTTC. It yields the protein CASSIDWGSPHNEQFF.

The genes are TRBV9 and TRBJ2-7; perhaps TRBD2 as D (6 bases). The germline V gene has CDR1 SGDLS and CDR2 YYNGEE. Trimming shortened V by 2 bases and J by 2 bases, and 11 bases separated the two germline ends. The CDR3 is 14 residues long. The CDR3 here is CASSVGTAPYEQYF. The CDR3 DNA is TGTGCCAGCAGCGTCGGGACTGCCCCCTACGAGCAGTACTTC.

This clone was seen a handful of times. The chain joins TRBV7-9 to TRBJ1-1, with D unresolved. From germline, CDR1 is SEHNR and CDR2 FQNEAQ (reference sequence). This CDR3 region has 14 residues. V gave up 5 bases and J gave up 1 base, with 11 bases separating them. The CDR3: CASSPQSTNTEAFF. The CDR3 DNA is TGTGCCAGCAGCCCTCAGTCGACGAACACTGAAGCTTTCTTT.

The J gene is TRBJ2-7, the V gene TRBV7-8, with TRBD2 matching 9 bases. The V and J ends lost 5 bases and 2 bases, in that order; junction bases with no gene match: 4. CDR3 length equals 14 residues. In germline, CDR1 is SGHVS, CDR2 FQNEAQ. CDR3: CASSQTSGAYEQYF. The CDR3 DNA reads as TGTGCCAGCAGCCAGACTAGCGGAGCCTACGAGCAGTACTTC.

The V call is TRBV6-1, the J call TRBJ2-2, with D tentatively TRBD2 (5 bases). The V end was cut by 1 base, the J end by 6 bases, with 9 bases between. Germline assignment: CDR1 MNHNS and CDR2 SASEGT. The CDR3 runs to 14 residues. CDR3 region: CASSEGGVSGELFF. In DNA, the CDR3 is TGTGCCAGCAGTGAAGGGGGAGTGTCCGGGGAGCTGTTTTTT.

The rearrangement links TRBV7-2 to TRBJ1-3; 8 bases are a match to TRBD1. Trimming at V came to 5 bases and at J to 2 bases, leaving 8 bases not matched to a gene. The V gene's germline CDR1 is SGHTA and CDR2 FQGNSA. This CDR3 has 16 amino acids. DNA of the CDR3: TGTGCCAGCAGCAAAAGCCAGGGGGCAACTGGAAACACCATATATTTT. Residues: CASSKSQGATGNTIYF.

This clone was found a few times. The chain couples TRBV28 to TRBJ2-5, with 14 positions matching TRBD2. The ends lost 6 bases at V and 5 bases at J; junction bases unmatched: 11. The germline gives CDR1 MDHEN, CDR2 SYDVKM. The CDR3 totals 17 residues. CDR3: CASRTPTSGRAGETQYF. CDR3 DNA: TGTGCCAGCAGGACCCCGACTAGCGGGAGGGCCGGGGAGACCCAGTACTTC.

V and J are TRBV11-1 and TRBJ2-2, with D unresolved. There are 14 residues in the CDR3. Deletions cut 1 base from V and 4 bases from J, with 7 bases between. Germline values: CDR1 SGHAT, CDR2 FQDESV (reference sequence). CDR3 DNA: TGTGCCAGCAGCTTAGACGGGCGCACCGGGGAGCTGTTTTTT. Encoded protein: CASSLDGRTGELFF.

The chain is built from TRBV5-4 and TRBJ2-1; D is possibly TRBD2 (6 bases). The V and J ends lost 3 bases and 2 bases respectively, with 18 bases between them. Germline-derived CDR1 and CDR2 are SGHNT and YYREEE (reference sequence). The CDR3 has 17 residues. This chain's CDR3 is CASSSPVGGTTYNEQFF. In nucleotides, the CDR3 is TGTGCCAGCAGCTCCCCGGTGGGGGGTACTACCTACAATGAGCAGTTCTTC.

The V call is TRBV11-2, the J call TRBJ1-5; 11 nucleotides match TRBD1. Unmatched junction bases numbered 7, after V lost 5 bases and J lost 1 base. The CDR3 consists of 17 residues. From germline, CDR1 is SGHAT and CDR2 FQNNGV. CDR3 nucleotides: TGTGCCAGCAGCAAGGGACAGGGGGGAATAAGCAATCAGCCCCAGCATTTT. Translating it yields CASSKGQGGISNQPQHF.

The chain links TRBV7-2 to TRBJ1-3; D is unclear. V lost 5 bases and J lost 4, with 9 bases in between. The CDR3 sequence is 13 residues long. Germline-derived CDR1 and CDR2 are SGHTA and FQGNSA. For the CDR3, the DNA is TGTGCCAGCAGCCCGGAGGGAGGAAACACCATATATTTT. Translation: CASSPEGGNTIYF.

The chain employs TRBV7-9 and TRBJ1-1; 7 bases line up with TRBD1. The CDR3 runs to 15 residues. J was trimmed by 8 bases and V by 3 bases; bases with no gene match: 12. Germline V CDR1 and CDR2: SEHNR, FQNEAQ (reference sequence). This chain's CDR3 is CASSFSATGDSEAFF. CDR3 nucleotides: TGTGCCAGCAGCTTCTCAGCCACAGGGGACTCGGAAGCTTTCTTT.

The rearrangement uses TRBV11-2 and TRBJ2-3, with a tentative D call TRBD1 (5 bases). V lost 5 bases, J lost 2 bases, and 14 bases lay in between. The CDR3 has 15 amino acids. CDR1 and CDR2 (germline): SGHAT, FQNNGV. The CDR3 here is CASSLGAGFTDTQYF. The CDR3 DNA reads TGTGCCAGCAGCCTAGGGGCAGGGTTCACAGATACGCAGTATTTT.

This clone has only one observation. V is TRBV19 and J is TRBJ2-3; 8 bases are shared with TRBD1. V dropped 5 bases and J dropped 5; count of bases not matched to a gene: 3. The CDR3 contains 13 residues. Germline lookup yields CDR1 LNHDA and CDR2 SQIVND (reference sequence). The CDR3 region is CASSPDREDTQYF. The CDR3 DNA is TGTGCCAGTAGTCCGGACAGGGAAGATACGCAGTATTTT.

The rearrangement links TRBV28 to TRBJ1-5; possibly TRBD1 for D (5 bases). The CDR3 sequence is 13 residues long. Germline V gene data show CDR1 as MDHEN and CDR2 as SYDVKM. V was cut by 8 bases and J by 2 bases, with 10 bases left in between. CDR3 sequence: CASYGQGNQPQHF. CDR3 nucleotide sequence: TGTGCCAGCTATGGACAAGGCAATCAGCCCCAGCATTTT.

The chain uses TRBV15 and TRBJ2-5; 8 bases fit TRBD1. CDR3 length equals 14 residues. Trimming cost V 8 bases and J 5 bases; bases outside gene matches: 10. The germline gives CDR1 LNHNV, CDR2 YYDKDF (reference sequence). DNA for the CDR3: TGTGCCACCTCTACTAGGACAGGGTTTGAGACCCAGTACTTC. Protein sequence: CATSTRTGFETQYF.

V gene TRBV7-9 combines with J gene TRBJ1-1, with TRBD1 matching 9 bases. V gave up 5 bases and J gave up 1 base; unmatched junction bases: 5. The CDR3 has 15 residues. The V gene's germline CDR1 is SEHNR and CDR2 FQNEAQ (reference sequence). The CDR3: CASSSRDRENTEAFF. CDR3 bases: TGTGCCAGCAGCAGCCGGGACAGGGAGAACACTGAAGCTTTCTTT.

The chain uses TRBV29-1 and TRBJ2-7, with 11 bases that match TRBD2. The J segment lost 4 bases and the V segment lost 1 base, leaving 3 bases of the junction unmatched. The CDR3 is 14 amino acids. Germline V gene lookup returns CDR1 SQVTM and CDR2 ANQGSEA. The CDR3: CSVEVGTSGYEQYF. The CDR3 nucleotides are TGCAGCGTTGAAGTGGGGACTAGCGGATACGAGCAGTACTTC.